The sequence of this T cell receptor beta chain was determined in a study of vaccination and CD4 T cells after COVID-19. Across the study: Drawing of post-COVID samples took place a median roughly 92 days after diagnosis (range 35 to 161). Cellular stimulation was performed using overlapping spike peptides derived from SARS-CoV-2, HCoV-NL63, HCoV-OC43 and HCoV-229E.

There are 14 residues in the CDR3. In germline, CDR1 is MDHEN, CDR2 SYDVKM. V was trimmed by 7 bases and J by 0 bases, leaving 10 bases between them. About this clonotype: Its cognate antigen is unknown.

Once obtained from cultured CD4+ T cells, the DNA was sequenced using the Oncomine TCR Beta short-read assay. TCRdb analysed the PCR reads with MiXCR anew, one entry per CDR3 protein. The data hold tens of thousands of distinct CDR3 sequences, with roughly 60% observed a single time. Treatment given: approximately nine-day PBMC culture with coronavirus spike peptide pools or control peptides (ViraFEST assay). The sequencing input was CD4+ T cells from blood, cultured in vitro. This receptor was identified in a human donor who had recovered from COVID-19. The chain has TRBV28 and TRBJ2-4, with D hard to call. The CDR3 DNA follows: TGTGCCAGCACCGGTTCAGTAGCCAAAAACATTCAGTACTTC. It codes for CASTGSVAKNIQYF.